What follows are 11 T cell receptor beta chains derived from one specimen sequenced in a study of OX40 agonist ivuxolimab in advanced cancers. Measured with immunoSEQ multiplex PCR; TCRdb has only the in-frame clones, and not every one. The sample comprises approximately 42,000 clones, roughly 88% of which are singletons, and roughly 18% rests with the top ten. The sequencing here drew on CD4+ or CD8+ T cells sorted from blood, taken in a trial of the OX40 agonist ivuxolimab. The receptors stem from an adult with an advanced solid tumor such as melanoma, head and neck, liver or kidney cancer.

The chain links TRBV27 to TRBJ2-7, with D hard to call. Trimming took 3 bases from V and 1 from J, leaving 1 base between them. The CDR3 runs to 11 residues. Germline CDR1 MNHEY, CDR2 SMNVEV (reference sequence). The DNA of the CDR3 is TGTGCCAGCAGTTTTTCCTACGAGCAGTACTTC. The encoded protein is CASSFSYEQYF.

The rearrangement joins TRBV7-2 to TRBJ1-6; no clear D. Trimming took off 2 bases at V and 3 bases at J, with 14 bases between the two ends. This CDR3 contains 17 residues. Germline CDR1 SGHTA, CDR2 FQGNSA. The CDR3: CASSLPTFTLYNSPLHF. In nucleotides, the CDR3 is TGTGCCAGCAGCTTACCCACATTCACTCTCTATAATTCACCCCTCCACTTT. Supplemented by reference TRBV7-2 and TRBJ1-6, the full variable domain reads GAGVSQSPSNKVTEKGKDVELRCDPISGHTALYWYRQSLGQGLEFLIYFQGNSAPDKSGLPSDRFSAERTGGSVSTLTIQRTQQEDSAVYLCASSLPTFTLYNSPLHFGNGTRLTVT.

The chain couples TRBV7-9 to TRBJ1-1, with D uncertain. CDR3 length: 12 residues. The V and J ends lost 5 bases and 3 bases respectively, with 7 bases between them. The V gene's germline CDR1 is SEHNR and CDR2 FQNEAQ (reference sequence). For the CDR3, the DNA is TGTGCCAGCAGCCCCCGGGACACTGAAGCTTTCTTT. Its translation: CASSPRDTEAFF.

The gene calls are TRBV5-6 and TRBJ2-2; D gene uncertain. CDR1 is SGHDT, CDR2 YYEEEE, per germline. Trimming cost V 0 bases and J 6 bases, with 6 bases left between them. This CDR3 has 13 amino acids. CDR3 sequence (DNA): TGTGCCAGCAGCTTGGTACGGGCCGGGGAGCTGTTTTTT. This codes for CASSLVRAGELFF.

The chain has TRBV4-2 and TRBJ1-5; D gene ambiguous. The CDR3 contains 15 residues. V lost 1 base and J lost 11, with 18 bases in between. Germline V lookup: CDR1 LGHNA, CDR2 YNFKEQ. Here the CDR3 reads CASSQVLNGPGAQHF. The CDR3 region has the DNA TGTGCCAGCAGCCAAGTTCTGAACGGCCCCGGGGCCCAGCATTTT.

The CDR3 loop is CASSQYGQKNQPQHF. The CDR3 coding sequence is TGTGCCAGCAGCCAATATGGGCAGAAAAATCAGCCCCAGCATTTT. The chain uses TRBV16 and TRBJ1-5; D remains unclear. Germline lookup yields CDR1 KGHSY and CDR2 FQNENV. Trimming took off 1 base at V and 4 bases at J, with 11 bases between the two ends. The CDR3 consists of 15 residues.

V gene TRBV28 combines with J gene TRBJ1-5; 9 bases line up with TRBD1. Germline CDR1 reads MDHEN; CDR2 reads SYDVKM. CDR3 length: 15 residues. V was clipped by 4 bases and J by 8 bases; unmatched bases: 9. The CDR3 coding sequence is TGTGCCAGCAGTTCCACAGGGACAGGGAGGGAGCCCCAGCATTTT. Residues: CASSSTGTGREPQHF.

This clone was counted a few times. The chain recombines TRBV29-1 with TRBJ2-7; unclear D gene. Germline CDR1 and CDR2: SQVTM and ANQGSEA. This CDR3 spans 13 amino acids. Trimming shortened V by 4 bases and J by 4 bases, and 14 bases separated the two germline ends. DNA of the CDR3: TGCAGCGTTGTTGGGGTTTCGATTTACGAGCAGTACTTC. Protein: CSVVGVSIYEQYF.

V and J are TRBV5-8 and TRBJ2-5; D possibly corresponds to TRBD2 (6 bases). V gave up 4 bases and J gave up 1 base, with 8 bases separating them. This CDR3 region has 13 residues. Looked up from germline, CDR1 is SGHTS and CDR2 is YDEGEE. CDR3 in DNA: TGTGCCAGCAGCCCGGGACTCCAAGAGACCCAGTACTTC. Translating it yields CASSPGLQETQYF.

The chain is built from TRBV4-2 and TRBJ2-2, with a weak D call TRBD2 (6 bases). The V end was cut by 0 bases, the J end by 7 bases, with 9 bases between. CDR1 is LGHNA and CDR2 is YNFKEQ in the germline V gene. The CDR3 runs to 14 residues. CDR3 DNA sequence: TGTGCCAGCAGCCAAGACGGGGGTGGCGGGGAGCTGTTTTTT. Translation: CASSQDGGGGELFF.

Worth noting for this clone: This sample also contains other DNA sequences that code for the same CDR3. The chain recombines TRBV4-3 with TRBJ2-2, with D maybe TRBD2 (5 bases). This CDR3 contains 16 residues. Germline CDR1 and CDR2: LGHNA and YSLEER. With 0 bases removed from V and 5 bases from J, the gap between germline ends came to 13 bases. As DNA, the CDR3 is TGCGCCAGCAGCCAAGATACGGGGATAGGGACCGGGGAGCTGTTTTTT. Translation: CASSQDTGIGTGELFF.